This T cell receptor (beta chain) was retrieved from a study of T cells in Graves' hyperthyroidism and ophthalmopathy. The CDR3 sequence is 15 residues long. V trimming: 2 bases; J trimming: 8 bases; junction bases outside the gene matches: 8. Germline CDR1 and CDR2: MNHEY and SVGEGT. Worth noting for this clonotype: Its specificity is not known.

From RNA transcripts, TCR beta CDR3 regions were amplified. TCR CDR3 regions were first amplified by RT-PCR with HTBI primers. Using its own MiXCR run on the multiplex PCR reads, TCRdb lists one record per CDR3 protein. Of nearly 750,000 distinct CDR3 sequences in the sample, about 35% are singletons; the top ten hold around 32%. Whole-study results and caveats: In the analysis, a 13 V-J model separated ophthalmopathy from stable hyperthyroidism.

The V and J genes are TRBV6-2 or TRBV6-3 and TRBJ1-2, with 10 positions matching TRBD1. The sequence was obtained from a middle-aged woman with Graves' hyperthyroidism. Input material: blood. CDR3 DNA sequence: TGTGCCAGCAGTTACCTGGACAGGGGGGGACGGGGCTACACCTTC. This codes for CASSYLDRGGRGYTF.